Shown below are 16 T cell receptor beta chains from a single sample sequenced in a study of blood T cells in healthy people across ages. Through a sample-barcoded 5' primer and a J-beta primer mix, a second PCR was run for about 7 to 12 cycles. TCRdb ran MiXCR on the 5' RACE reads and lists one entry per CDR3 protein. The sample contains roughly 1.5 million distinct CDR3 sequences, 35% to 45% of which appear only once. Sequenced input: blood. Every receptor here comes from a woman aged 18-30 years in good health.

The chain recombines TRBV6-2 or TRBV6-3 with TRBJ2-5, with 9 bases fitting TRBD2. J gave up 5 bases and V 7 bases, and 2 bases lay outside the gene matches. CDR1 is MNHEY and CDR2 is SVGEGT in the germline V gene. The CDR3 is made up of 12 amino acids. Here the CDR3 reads CASNGLAETQYF. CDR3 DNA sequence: TGTGCCAGCAACGGACTAGCGGAGACCCAGTACTTC.

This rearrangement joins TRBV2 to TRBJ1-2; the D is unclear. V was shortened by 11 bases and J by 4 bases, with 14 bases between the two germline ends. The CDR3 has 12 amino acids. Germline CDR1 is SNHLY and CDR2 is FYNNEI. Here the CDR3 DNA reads TGTGCCGGCCAGAGTCGGCTCTATGGCTACACCTTC. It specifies CAGQSRLYGYTF.

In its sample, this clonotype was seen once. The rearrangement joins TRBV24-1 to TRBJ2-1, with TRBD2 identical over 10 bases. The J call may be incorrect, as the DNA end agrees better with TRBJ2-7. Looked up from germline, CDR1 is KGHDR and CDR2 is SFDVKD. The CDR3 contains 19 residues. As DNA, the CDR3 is TGTGCCACCAGTGATTTCAGCGGGAGGGCCGGTGGGTCCTACAATGAGCAGTACTTC. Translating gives CATSDFSGRAGGSYNEQYF.

This chain's CDR3 is CASSRDGAGELFF. In DNA, the CDR3 is TGTGCCAGCAGCAGGGACGGAGCCGGGGAGCTGTTTTTT. This chain joins TRBV7-2 and TRBJ2-2, with D perhaps given as TRBD1 or TRBD2 (5 bases each). From germline, CDR1 is SGHTA and CDR2 FQGNSA. The V end was cut by 5 bases, the J end by 6 bases, with 10 bases between. This CDR3 region has 13 residues.

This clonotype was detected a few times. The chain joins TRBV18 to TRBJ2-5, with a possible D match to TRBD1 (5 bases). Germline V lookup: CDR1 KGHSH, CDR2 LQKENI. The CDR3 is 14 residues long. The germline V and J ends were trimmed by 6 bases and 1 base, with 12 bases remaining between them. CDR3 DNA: TGTGCCAGCTCTCAGGGCTTCGGCCAAGAGACCCAGTACTTC. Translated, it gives CASSQGFGQETQYF.

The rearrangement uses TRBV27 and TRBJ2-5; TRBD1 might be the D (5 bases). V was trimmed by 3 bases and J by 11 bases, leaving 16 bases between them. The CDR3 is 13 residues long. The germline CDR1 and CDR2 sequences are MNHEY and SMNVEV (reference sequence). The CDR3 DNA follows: TGTGCCAGCAGTTTGGACACAAGCAATGAGCAGTACTTC. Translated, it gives CASSLDTSNEQYF.

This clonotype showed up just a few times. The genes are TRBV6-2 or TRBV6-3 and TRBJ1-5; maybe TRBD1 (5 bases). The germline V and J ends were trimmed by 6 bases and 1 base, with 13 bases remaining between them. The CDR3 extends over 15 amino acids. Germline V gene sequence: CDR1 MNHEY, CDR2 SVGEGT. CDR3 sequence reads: CASRTSGQSNQPQHF. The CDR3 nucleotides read TGTGCCAGCAGAACGTCGGGGCAGAGCAATCAGCCCCAGCATTTT.

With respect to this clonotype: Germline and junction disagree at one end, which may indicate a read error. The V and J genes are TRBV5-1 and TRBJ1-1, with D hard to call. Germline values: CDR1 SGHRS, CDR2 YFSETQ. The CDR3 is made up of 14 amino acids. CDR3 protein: CASSLAAGSTEAFF. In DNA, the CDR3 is TGCGCCAGCAGCTTGGCTGCCGGGAGCACTGAAGCTTTTTTT. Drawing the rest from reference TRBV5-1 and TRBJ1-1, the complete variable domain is KAGVTQTPRYLIKTRGQQVTLSCSPISGHRSVSWYQQTPGQGLQFLFEYFSETQRNKGNFPGRFSGRQFSNSRSEMNVSTLELGDSALYLCASSLAAGSTEAFFGQGTRLTVV.

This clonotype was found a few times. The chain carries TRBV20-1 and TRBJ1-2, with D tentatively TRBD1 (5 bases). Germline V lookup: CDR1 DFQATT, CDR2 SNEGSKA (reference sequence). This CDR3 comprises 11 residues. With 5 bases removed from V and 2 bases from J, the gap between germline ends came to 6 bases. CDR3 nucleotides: TGCAGTGCTGACAGAAACTATGGCTACACCTTC. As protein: CSADRNYGYTF.

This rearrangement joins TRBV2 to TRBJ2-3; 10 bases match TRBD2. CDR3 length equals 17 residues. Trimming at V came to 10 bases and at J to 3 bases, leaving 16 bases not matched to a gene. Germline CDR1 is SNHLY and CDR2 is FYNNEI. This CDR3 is CATNGLAVARATDTQYF. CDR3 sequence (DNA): TGTGCCACTAACGGACTAGCGGTCGCCCGGGCGACAGATACGCAGTATTTT. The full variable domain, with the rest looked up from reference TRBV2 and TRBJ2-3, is EPEVTQTPSHQVTQMGQEVILRCVPISNHLYFYWYRQILGQKVEFLVSFYNNEISEKSEIFDDQFSVERPDGSNFTLKIRSTKLEDSAMYFCATNGLAVARATDTQYFGPGTRLTVL.

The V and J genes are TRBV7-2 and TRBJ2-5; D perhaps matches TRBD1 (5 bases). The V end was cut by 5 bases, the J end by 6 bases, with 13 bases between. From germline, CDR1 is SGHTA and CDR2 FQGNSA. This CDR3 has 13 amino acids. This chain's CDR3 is CASSADILQTQYF. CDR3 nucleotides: TGTGCCAGCAGCGCGGACATCCTGCAGACCCAGTACTTC.

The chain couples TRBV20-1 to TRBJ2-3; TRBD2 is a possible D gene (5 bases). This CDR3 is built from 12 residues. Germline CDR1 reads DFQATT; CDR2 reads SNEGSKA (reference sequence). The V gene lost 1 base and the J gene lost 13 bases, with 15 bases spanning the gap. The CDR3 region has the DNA TGCAGTGCTAGAGGGTATTGGGGAGACGAGTATTTT. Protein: CSARGYWGDEYF.

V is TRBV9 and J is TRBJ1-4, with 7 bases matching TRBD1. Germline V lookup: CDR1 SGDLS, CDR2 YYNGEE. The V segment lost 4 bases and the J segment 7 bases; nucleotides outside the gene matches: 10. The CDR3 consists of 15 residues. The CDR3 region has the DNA TGTGCCAGCAGCTCACAGGGGCCCGGACTTGAAAAACTGTTTTTT. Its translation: CASSSQGPGLEKLFF.

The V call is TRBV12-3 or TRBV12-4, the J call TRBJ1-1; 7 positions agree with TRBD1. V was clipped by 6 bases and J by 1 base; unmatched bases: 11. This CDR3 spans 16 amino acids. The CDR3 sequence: CASRQTGRRSNTEAFF. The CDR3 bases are TGTGCCAGCAGACAGACAGGGAGGAGGTCGAACACTGAAGCTTTCTTT.

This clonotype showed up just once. The CDR3 here is CASKPDGTDVSPLHF. In DNA form, the CDR3 reads TGTGCCAGCAAGCCAGACGGGACAGATGTTTCACCCCTCCACTTT. The genes are TRBV2 and TRBJ1-6, with TRBD1 matching 7 bases. The junction had 12 bases not matched to a gene; V was cut back by 7 bases and J by 9 bases. The CDR3 has 15 residues. Germline CDR1 SNHLY, CDR2 FYNNEI.

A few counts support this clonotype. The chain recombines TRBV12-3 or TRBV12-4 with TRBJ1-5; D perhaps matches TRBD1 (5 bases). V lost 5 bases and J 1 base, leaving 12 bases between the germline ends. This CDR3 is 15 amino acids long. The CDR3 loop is CASSPFRDSNQPQHF. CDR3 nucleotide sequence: TGTGCCAGCAGTCCATTCCGGGACAGCAATCAGCCCCAGCATTTT.